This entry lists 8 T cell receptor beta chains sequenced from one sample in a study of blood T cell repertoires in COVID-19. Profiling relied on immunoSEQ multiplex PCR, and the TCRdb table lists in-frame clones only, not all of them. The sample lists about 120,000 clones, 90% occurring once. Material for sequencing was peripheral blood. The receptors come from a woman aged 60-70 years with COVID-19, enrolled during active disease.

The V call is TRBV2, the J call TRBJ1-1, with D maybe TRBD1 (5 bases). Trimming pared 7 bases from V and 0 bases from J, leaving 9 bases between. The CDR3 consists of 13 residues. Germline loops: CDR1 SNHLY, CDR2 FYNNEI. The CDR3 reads CASTEGVNTEAFF. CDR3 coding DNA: TGTGCCAGCACCGAAGGGGTGAACACTGAAGCTTTCTTT.

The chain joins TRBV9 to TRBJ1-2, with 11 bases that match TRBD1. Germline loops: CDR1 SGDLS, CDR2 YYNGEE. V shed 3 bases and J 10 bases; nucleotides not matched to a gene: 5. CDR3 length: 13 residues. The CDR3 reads CASSDGQGAYYTF. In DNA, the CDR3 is TGTGCCAGCAGCGATGGACAGGGGGCCTACTACACCTTC.

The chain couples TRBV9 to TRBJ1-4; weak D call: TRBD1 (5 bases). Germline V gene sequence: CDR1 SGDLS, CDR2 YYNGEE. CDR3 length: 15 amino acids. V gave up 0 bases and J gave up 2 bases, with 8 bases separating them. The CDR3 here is CASSVAGTTNEKLFF. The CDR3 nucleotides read TGTGCCAGCAGCGTAGCGGGGACTACTAATGAAAAACTGTTTTTT.

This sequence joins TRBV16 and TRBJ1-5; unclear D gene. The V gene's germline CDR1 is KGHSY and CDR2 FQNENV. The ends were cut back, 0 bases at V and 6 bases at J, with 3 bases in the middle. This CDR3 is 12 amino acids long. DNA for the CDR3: TGTGCCAGCAGCCAATCGAGTCAGCCCCAGCATTTT. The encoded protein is CASSQSSQPQHF.

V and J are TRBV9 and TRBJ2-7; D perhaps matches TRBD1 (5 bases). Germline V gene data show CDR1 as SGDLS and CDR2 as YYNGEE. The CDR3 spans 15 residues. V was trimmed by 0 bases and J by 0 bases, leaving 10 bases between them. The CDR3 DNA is TGTGCCAGCAGCGTAGAACAGGCTAACTCCTACGAGCAGTACTTC. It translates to CASSVEQANSYEQYF. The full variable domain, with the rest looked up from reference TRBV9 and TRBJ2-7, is DSGVTQTPKHLITATGQRVTLRCSPRSGDLSVYWYQQSLDQGLQFLIQYYNGEERAKGNILERFSAQQFPDLHSELNLSSLELGDSALYFCASSVEQANSYEQYFGPGTRLTVT.

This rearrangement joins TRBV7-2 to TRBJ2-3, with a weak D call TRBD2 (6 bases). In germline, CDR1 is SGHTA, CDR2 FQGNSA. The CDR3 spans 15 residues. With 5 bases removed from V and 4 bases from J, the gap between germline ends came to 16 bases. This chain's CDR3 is CASSLPGRLPDTQYF. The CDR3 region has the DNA TGTGCCAGCAGCCTACCGGGGAGGCTCCCAGATACGCAGTATTTT.

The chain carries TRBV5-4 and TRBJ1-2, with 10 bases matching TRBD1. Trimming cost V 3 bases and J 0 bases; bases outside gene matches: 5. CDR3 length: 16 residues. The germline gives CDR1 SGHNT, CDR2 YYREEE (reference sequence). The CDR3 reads CASSSGQGTSNYGYTF. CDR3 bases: TGTGCCAGCAGCTCGGGACAGGGGACCTCTAACTATGGCTACACCTTC.

In DNA, the CDR3 is TGTGCCAGCAGCCCAATGATGGGACAACTCTCTGGAAACACCATATATTTT. Translating gives CASSPMMGQLSGNTIYF. V and J are TRBV3-1 (or the pseudogene TRBV3-2) and TRBJ1-3; D perhaps matches TRBD1 (6 bases). Germline values: CDR1 LGHDT, CDR2 YNNKEL (reference sequence). The CDR3 runs 17 residues. The germline V and J ends were trimmed by 4 bases and 0 bases, with 16 bases remaining between them.